Listed here is a single T cell receptor beta chain. Its antigen is not identified. This CDR3 comprises 14 residues. Trimming stripped 5 bases from V and 6 bases from J, with 13 bases between. CDR1 and CDR2 (germline): SGHAT, FQDESV (reference sequence). This entry belongs to a study of T cells in localized non-small cell lung cancer. Study findings and constraints: Owing to sequencing of a solitary tumor region, heterogeneity cannot be discounted. Exceeding tumor, uninvolved adjacent lung had the highest T cell clonality.

This table comes from immunoSEQ multiplex PCR, and its TCRdb copy is limited to in-frame clones, with some not included. The table has tens of thousands of clones, approximately 90% seen once; the top ten hold approximately 3.9%. V usage is TRBV11-1 and J usage is TRBJ2-2; unclear D gene. The TCR originated in a female donor over 55 with stage II squamous cell lung carcinoma. Here the sequenced sample was peripheral blood, taken before any cancer treatment. CDR3: CASSPLSRAGELFF. CDR3 in DNA: TGTGCCAGCAGCCCCCTAAGTCGAGCCGGGGAGCTGTTTTTT.